A single sample gave rise to the 17 T cell receptor beta chains below, sequenced in a study of OX40 agonist ivuxolimab in advanced cancers. Library construction relied on the immunoSEQ multiplex PCR assay. TCRdb obtained this table from immuneACCESS and retained in-frame rearrangements with V and J assigned. These tables miss some clones; where compared with another copy, unresolved V genes account for less than half of the shortfall, and the remainder is unexplained. The table for this sample lists roughly 36,000 clones; roughly 82% of them were counted only once. The leading ten clones occupy approximately 22% of the sample. Sequenced here: CD4+ or CD8+ T cells sorted from blood, sampled in a trial of the OX40 agonist ivuxolimab. The receptors originated from an adult with an advanced solid tumor such as melanoma, head and neck, liver or kidney cancer.

This chain joins TRBV28 and TRBJ1-5; the D is unclear. Trimming stripped 7 bases from V and 3 bases from J, with 7 bases between. The V gene's germline CDR1 is MDHEN and CDR2 SYDVKM. CDR3 size: 12 residues. The CDR3 region is CASTGPNQPQHF. The DNA of the CDR3 is TGTGCCAGCACAGGCCCCAATCAGCCCCAGCATTTT.

The V and J genes are TRBV6-5 and TRBJ1-1; 10 nucleotides agree with TRBD1. Trimming took 5 bases from V and 6 from J; bases not matched to a gene: 6. The CDR3 loop spans 14 amino acids. Germline V lookup: CDR1 MNHEY, CDR2 SVGAGI. CDR3 region: CASSRPGQGSEAFF. The CDR3 coding sequence is TGTGCCAGCAGTCGGCCGGGACAGGGGTCTGAAGCTTTCTTT.

This chain links TRBV9 with TRBJ1-2, with 9 bases fitting TRBD1. Germline V gene sequence: CDR1 SGDLS, CDR2 YYNGEE. This CDR3 comprises 13 residues. V was clipped by 3 bases and J by 10 bases; unmatched bases: 7. CDR3 sequence: CASSEAGQGNYTF. As DNA, the CDR3 is TGTGCCAGCAGCGAGGCGGGACAGGGTAACTACACCTTC.

This chain links TRBV28 with TRBJ2-2; TRBD1 is a possible D gene (5 bases). This CDR3 spans 14 amino acids. V lost 4 bases and J lost 4, with 10 bases in between. CDR1 is MDHEN and CDR2 is SYDVKM in the germline V gene. The CDR3 DNA sequence: TGTGCCAGCAGTTCCCACCAGGGCACCGGGGAGCTGTTTTTT. It specifies CASSSHQGTGELFF.

By share, this clone ranks as medium-sized (0.01 to 0.1%). The chain links TRBV14 to TRBJ1-2; D uncertain. The V gene's germline CDR1 is SGHDN and CDR2 FVKESK. The CDR3 extends over 14 amino acids. Trimming took off 0 bases at V and 7 bases at J, with 12 bases between the two ends. The CDR3 DNA reads TGTGCCAGCAGCCAAGATCAGTGGGGTGTTGGCTACACCTTC. As protein: CASSQDQWGVGYTF.

The chain uses TRBV9 and TRBJ2-7; TRBD1 matches at 7 bases. This CDR3 spans 14 amino acids. CDR1 SGDLS and CDR2 YYNGEE come from the germline V gene. Trimming at V came to 4 bases and at J to 2 bases, leaving 6 bases not matched to a gene. Written as DNA, the CDR3 is TGTGCCAGCAGCTCCGGACAGGCCACCTACGAGCAGTACTTC. It yields the protein CASSSGQATYEQYF.

The chain combines TRBV6-1 with TRBJ2-1, with a possible D match to TRBD2 (5 bases). This CDR3 region has 15 residues. The V end lost 0 bases, the J end lost 10 bases, and 16 bases lay between the germline ends. The germline CDR1 and CDR2 sequences are MNHNS and SASEGT. CDR3 bases: TGTGCCAGCAGTGAAGCGGTTAGCAGGAGAGGGGAGCAGTTCTTC. Amino acid sequence: CASSEAVSRRGEQFF.

The chain employs TRBV28 and TRBJ2-7, with TRBD1 as a possible D gene (5 bases). This CDR3 has 13 residues. Trimming took 6 bases from V and 1 from J, leaving 10 bases between them. Germline V lookup: CDR1 MDHEN, CDR2 SYDVKM. DNA for the CDR3: TGTGCCAGCAGCTCGGACAAGTCCTACGAGCAGTACTTC. Protein product: CASSSDKSYEQYF. Complete variable domain (other parts from reference TRBV28 and TRBJ2-7): DVKVTQSSRYLVKRTGEKVFLECVQDMDHENMFWYRQDPGLGLRLIYFSYDVKMKEKGDIPEGYSVSREKKERFSLILESASTNQTSMYLCASSSDKSYEQYFGPGTRLTVT.

This chain uses TRBV5-5 with TRBJ2-1; the D gene is possibly TRBD1 (6 bases). The CDR3 has 17 residues. Trimming took 2 bases from V and 5 from J, leaving 20 bases between them. Germline V CDR1 and CDR2: SGHKS, YYEKEE (reference sequence). CDR3 bases: TGTGCCAGCAGCTTTAAGAACCCGGGACACATAAACAATGAGCAGTTCTTC. This sequence encodes CASSFKNPGHINNEQFF.

The chain couples TRBV19 to TRBJ2-5; 10 nucleotides agree with TRBD2. The V and J ends lost 5 bases and 4 bases, in that order; junction bases with no gene match: 7. This CDR3 spans 15 amino acids. Germline V gene data show CDR1 as LNHDA and CDR2 as SQIVND (reference sequence). CDR3 sequence reads: CASSLTSGVLETQYF. In DNA form, the CDR3 reads TGTGCCAGTAGTCTTACTAGCGGGGTTCTAGAGACCCAGTACTTC.

This clone was seen a single time. This CDR3 reads CASSRQGTTGELFF. The CDR3 coding sequence is TGTGCCAGCAGCAGACAGGGTACCACCGGGGAGCTGTTTTTT. V gene TRBV7-8 combines with J gene TRBJ2-2, with 7 bases identical to TRBD1. CDR1 and CDR2 (germline): SGHVS, FQNEAQ. Trimming at V came to 5 bases and at J to 4 bases, leaving 4 bases not matched to a gene. The CDR3 length is 14 residues.

DNA of the CDR3: TGTGCCAGCAGTTACTCTGGGGCTAGCGGGAGCTACGAGCAGTACTTC. Protein sequence: CASSYSGASGSYEQYF. The chain carries TRBV6-6 and TRBJ2-7, with TRBD2 identical over 10 bases. The CDR3 is made up of 16 amino acids. The germline V gene encodes CDR1 MNHNY and CDR2 SVGAGI (reference sequence). Losses at the gene ends were 0 bases for V and 3 bases for J; bases not matched to a gene: 5.

The gene calls are TRBV6-1 and TRBJ2-3; tentative D call: TRBD1 (7 bases). Trimming shortened V by 6 bases and J by 4 bases, and 14 bases separated the two germline ends. The germline V gene has CDR1 MNHNS and CDR2 SASEGT. The CDR3 consists of 14 residues. The CDR3 DNA reads TGTGCCAGCAGATCCGGGGGACAGCCAGATACGCAGTATTTT. Amino acids: CASRSGGQPDTQYF.

The chain combines TRBV9 with TRBJ1-1, with 8 nucleotides matching TRBD1. Germline V gene sequence: CDR1 SGDLS, CDR2 YYNGEE. V shed 4 bases and J 4 bases; nucleotides not matched to a gene: 6. The CDR3 extends over 14 amino acids. In DNA form, the CDR3 reads TGTGCCAGCAGCACTCTGGACAGGGCCACTGAAGCTTTCTTT. Its translation is CASSTLDRATEAFF.

The V call is TRBV6-5, the J call TRBJ2-7; 8 bases are shared with TRBD1. CDR3 size: 13 residues. Trimming at V came to 7 bases and at J to 3 bases, leaving 5 bases not matched to a gene. Per germline, CDR1 MNHEY and CDR2 SVGAGI. CDR3: CASKDRDFYEQYF. CDR3 DNA sequence: TGTGCCAGCAAGGACAGGGACTTCTACGAGCAGTACTTC.

This clone was seen more than once but under ten times. This chain uses TRBV23-1 with TRBJ1-1; tentative D call: TRBD1 (6 bases). TRBV23-1 is identified as an open reading frame with a role that is uncertain. This CDR3 has 15 residues. V was trimmed by 4 bases and J by 2 bases, leaving 14 bases between them. In DNA, the CDR3 is TGCGCCAGCAGTCTTTGGGGGCGGCGTAACACTGAAGCTTTCTTT. Its protein product is CASSLWGRRNTEAFF.

The rearrangement uses TRBV7-8 and TRBJ1-3; D not certain. The CDR3 is 16 amino acids. The germline V gene has CDR1 SGHVS and CDR2 FQNEAQ. V was clipped by 1 base and J by 7 bases, with 17 bases between them. The CDR3 sequence: CASSLEARARSNTIYF. The CDR3 nucleotides are TGTGCCAGCAGCTTAGAGGCCCGGGCTCGTTCTAACACCATATATTTT.